This T cell receptor beta chain is from a study of blood T cell repertoires in COVID-19. About the research overall: From T cells, B-cell-depleted T cells, or PBMCs came the material, which was cDNA or gDNA.

Germline CDR1 and CDR2: SNHLY and FYNNEI. V lost 0 bases to trimming and J lost 1 base, with 7 bases between them. CDR3 size: 15 residues. Per the original methods: Reference gene primer amplification yielded estimated nucleated cell counts. Measured with immunoSEQ multiplex PCR; TCRdb has only the in-frame clones, and not every one. The DNA was the basis for D and trimming; V, J and clone size are from that table. The sample consists of approximately 300,000 clones, approximately 90% of them appearing once. Everyone who took part was roughly 18 to 95 years old, and they came from fewer than 25 US areas. Clinical histories supplied by participants themselves formed the basis of cohort assignment.

This receptor was obtained from a man aged 30 to 39 who had recovered from COVID-19. V and J are TRBV2 and TRBJ1-5; D gene uncertain. The sequencing sample was made of PBMCs or T cells enriched from blood (not recorded which). This chain's CDR3 is CASSEAGVSNQPQHF. CDR3 DNA: TGTGCCAGCAGTGAAGCGGGAGTAAGCAATCAGCCCCAGCATTTT.